The 29 T cell receptor beta chains given below trace back to one sample, sequenced in a study of T cell changes during pregnancy in multiple sclerosis. Assay: immunoSEQ multiplex PCR; the TCRdb copy retains only in-frame clones and omits some. This sample has approximately 83,000 clones, with 94% found just once. This specimen consisted of peripheral blood, obtained in the third trimester of pregnancy. The receptors come from a female donor with multiple sclerosis, enrolled in a pregnancy study.

V is TRBV28 and J is TRBJ1-2; a weak D match, TRBD1 (6 bases). The CDR3 has 13 amino acids. V was shortened by 8 bases and J by 4 bases, with 14 bases between the two germline ends. Germline V gene data show CDR1 as MDHEN and CDR2 as SYDVKM. CDR3 sequence reads: CASQPGGAYGYTF. The CDR3, as DNA: TGTGCCAGCCAACCGGGGGGGGCCTATGGCTACACCTTC.

The CDR3 loop reads CASSLTSGRAERRYNEQFF. In DNA, the CDR3 is TGTGCCAGCAGCTTAACTAGCGGGAGGGCCGAGAGACGCTACAATGAGCAGTTCTTC. The rearrangement joins TRBV7-2 to TRBJ2-1; 13 nucleotides agree with TRBD2. V lost 2 bases and J lost 3; bases outside the gene matches: 10. Germline values: CDR1 SGHTA, CDR2 FQGNSA. The CDR3 covers 19 residues.

The chain has TRBV9 and TRBJ2-5; no definite D call. The CDR3 has 13 amino acids. CDR1 and CDR2 (germline): SGDLS, YYNGEE. The germline V and J ends were trimmed by 3 bases and 1 base, with 7 bases remaining between them. CDR3 in amino acids: CASSGMRQETQYF. The CDR3 DNA follows: TGTGCCAGCAGCGGAATGCGCCAAGAGACCCAGTACTTC.

V usage is TRBV9 and J usage is TRBJ2-2; TRBD2 matches at 14 bases. Trimming took 3 bases from V and 7 from J; bases not matched to a gene: 5. Germline CDR1 is SGDLS and CDR2 is YYNGEE. The CDR3 is 16 residues long. CDR3 in DNA: TGTGCCAGCAGCGGAGGACTAGCGGGAGGACGCGGGGAGCTGTTTTTT. Protein sequence: CASSGGLAGGRGELFF.

The chain carries TRBV28 and TRBJ1-2, with D perhaps matching TRBD1 (5 bases). The germline V gene encodes CDR1 MDHEN and CDR2 SYDVKM. The V end lost 5 bases, the J end lost 1 base, and 20 bases lay between the germline ends. This CDR3 is built from 17 residues. The CDR3 DNA is TGTGCCAGCAGTCCCGACATAACAGGAAAACTTAACTATGGCTACACCTTC. Its translation is CASSPDITGKLNYGYTF.

CDR3 sequence (DNA): TGTGCCAGCAGCTTAGGGGGGGTCGTCTGGAGGAACACTGAAGCTTTCTTT. This sequence encodes CASSLGGVVWRNTEAFF. V usage is TRBV7-2 and J usage is TRBJ1-1; maybe TRBD1 (5 bases). The CDR3 length is 17 residues. CDR1 and CDR2 (germline): SGHTA, FQGNSA. The V and J ends lost 1 base and 1 base respectively, with 16 bases between them. Complete variable domain (other parts from reference TRBV7-2 and TRBJ1-1): GAGVSQSPSNKVTEKGKDVELRCDPISGHTALYWYRQSLGQGLEFLIYFQGNSAPDKSGLPSDRFSAERTGGSVSTLTIQRTQQEDSAVYLCASSLGGVVWRNTEAFFGQGTRLTVV.

This clone was seen once. V is TRBV2 and J is TRBJ2-3, with D possibly being TRBD1 (6 bases). The germline V and J ends were trimmed by 4 bases and 4 bases, with 15 bases remaining between them. CDR3 length: 15 amino acids. CDR1 and CDR2 (germline): SNHLY, FYNNEI. This CDR3 is CASSGNRVDADTQYF. DNA for the CDR3: TGTGCCAGCAGTGGTAACAGGGTGGATGCAGATACGCAGTATTTT.

V is TRBV5-1 and J is TRBJ1-1, with D hard to call. V lost 4 bases and J 1 base, leaving 17 bases between the germline ends. The CDR3 extends over 16 amino acids. Per germline, CDR1 SGHRS and CDR2 YFSETQ. CDR3 coding DNA: TGCGCCAGCAGCCCCGAGGCGCCCTATTCGAACACTGAAGCTTTCTTT. Its translation: CASSPEAPYSNTEAFF.

The chain links TRBV4-1 to TRBJ2-7; 8 bases line up with TRBD2. The germline V gene has CDR1 MGHRA and CDR2 YSYEKL. Trimming cost V 1 base and J 6 bases; bases outside gene matches: 5. The CDR3 loop spans 14 amino acids. CDR3 bases: TGCGCCAGCAGCCAAGCCGGGAGGGCCGCCGAGCAGTACTTC. As protein: CASSQAGRAAEQYF.

This chain connects TRBV9 to TRBJ2-1, with TRBD2 matching over 10 bases. CDR1 and CDR2 (germline): SGDLS, YYNGEE. CDR3 length: 15 amino acids. V lost 4 bases, J lost 8 bases, and 9 bases stayed unmatched. This chain's CDR3 is CASSYLAGALDEQFF. The DNA of the CDR3 is TGTGCCAGCAGCTATCTAGCGGGAGCCCTCGATGAGCAGTTCTTC.

This rearrangement joins TRBV6-6 to TRBJ2-2; the D is unclear. This CDR3 has 13 amino acids. Trimming pared 5 bases from V and 1 base from J, leaving 5 bases between. Germline V gives CDR1 MNHNY, CDR2 SVGAGI (reference sequence). The CDR3 DNA reads TGTGCCAGCAGTACAGAGAACACCGGGGAGCTGTTTTTT. Residues: CASSTENTGELFF.

DNA for the CDR3: TGTGCCAGCAGTGATCCCCGGGGGGGAAGGGGTGTCTACGAGCAGTACTTC. Translation gives CASSDPRGGRGVYEQYF. The chain carries TRBV25-1 and TRBJ2-7, with TRBD2 identical over 8 bases. This CDR3 contains 17 residues. Looked up from germline, CDR1 is MGHDK and CDR2 is SYGVNS. The J segment lost 3 bases and the V segment lost 3 bases, leaving 13 bases of the junction unmatched.

The rearrangement joins TRBV5-6 to TRBJ1-2, with D perhaps matching TRBD1 (5 bases). The germline gives CDR1 SGHDT, CDR2 YYEEEE. There are 14 residues in the CDR3. V shed 0 bases and J shed 5 bases, with 11 bases lying between them. The CDR3 bases are TGTGCCAGCAGCTTGGCCATAGACAGTTATGGCTACACCTTC. Encoded protein: CASSLAIDSYGYTF.

In this sample, this clone turned up once. The chain recombines TRBV28 with TRBJ2-4; 8 nucleotides align to TRBD2. Trimming at V came to 5 bases and at J to 0 bases, leaving 6 bases not matched to a gene. The CDR3 has 16 residues. CDR1 is MDHEN, CDR2 SYDVKM, per germline. The CDR3 DNA is TGTGCCAGCAGTCGGGGGGGGAGGGTAGCCAAAAACATTCAGTACTTC. This codes for CASSRGGRVAKNIQYF. Full variable domain (rest looked up from reference TRBV28 and TRBJ2-4): DVKVTQSSRYLVKRTGEKVFLECVQDMDHENMFWYRQDPGLGLRLIYFSYDVKMKEKGDIPEGYSVSREKKERFSLILESASTNQTSMYLCASSRGGRVAKNIQYFGAGTRLSVL.

The rearrangement joins TRBV6-1 to TRBJ2-7; tentative D call: TRBD2 (5 bases). Per the germline V gene, CDR1 is MNHNS and CDR2 is SASEGT. This CDR3 region has 14 residues. V lost 4 bases and J lost 2, with 12 bases in between. CDR3 loop: CASSVERKTYEQYF. The CDR3 nucleotides read TGTGCCAGCAGTGTGGAGCGGAAGACCTACGAGCAGTACTTC.

V and J are TRBV27 and TRBJ2-1; 11 bases line up with TRBD2. The CDR3 sequence is 14 residues long. The junction had 8 bases not matched to a gene; V was cut back by 10 bases and J by 6 bases. CDR1 MNHEY and CDR2 SMNVEV come from the germline V gene (reference sequence). The CDR3 sequence: CATMTSGISNEQFF. CDR3 DNA: TGTGCCACCATGACTAGCGGGATCAGCAATGAGCAGTTCTTC.

The chain uses TRBV10-2 and TRBJ1-1, with 8 bases matching TRBD1. Losses at the gene ends were 6 bases for V and 7 bases for J; bases not matched to a gene: 4. CDR3 length equals 12 residues. Germline V gene data show CDR1 as WSHSY and CDR2 as SAAADI. CDR3 DNA sequence: TGCGCCAGCAGGACAGGGGAGCATGAAGCTTTCTTT. This codes for CASRTGEHEAFF.

This clone appeared once. The V call is TRBV19, the J call TRBJ1-1; D remains ambiguous. V shed 4 bases and J shed 5 bases, with 11 bases lying between them. This CDR3 spans 13 amino acids. The germline CDR1 and CDR2 sequences are LNHDA and SQIVND (reference sequence). The DNA of the CDR3 is TGTGCCAGTAGTAAGGCAGGTCGGACTGAAGCTTTCTTT. It translates to CASSKAGRTEAFF.

The chain has TRBV5-1 and TRBJ2-2; 8 bases match TRBD1. Trimming took 0 bases from V and 4 from J; bases not matched to a gene: 8. This CDR3 has 17 residues. Per germline, CDR1 SGHRS and CDR2 YFSETQ. CDR3 in DNA: TGCGCCAGCAGCTTGGCGTCGTTACAGGGGGGCACCGGGGAGCTGTTTTTT. It encodes CASSLASLQGGTGELFF. Looking up the rest from reference TRBV5-1 and TRBJ2-2 gives the full variable domain: KAGVTQTPRYLIKTRGQQVTLSCSPISGHRSVSWYQQTPGQGLQFLFEYFSETQRNKGNFPGRFSGRQFSNSRSEMNVSTLELGDSALYLCASSLASLQGGTGELFFGEGSRLTVL.

The chain recombines TRBV19 with TRBJ2-6, with no clear D. V shed 2 bases and J shed 2 bases, with 7 bases lying between them. Germline CDR1 LNHDA, CDR2 SQIVND (reference sequence). CDR3 length equals 15 residues. The CDR3 DNA follows: TGTGCCAGTAGTATAAGGAGTCCTGGGGCCAACGTCCTGACTTTC. Translation: CASSIRSPGANVLTF.

The J gene is TRBJ1-6, the V gene TRBV5-1, with D unresolved. Deletions cut 0 bases from V and 7 bases from J, with 5 bases between. The CDR3 runs 13 residues. CDR1 is SGHRS, CDR2 YFSETQ, per germline. This chain's CDR3 is CASSLVANSPLHF. The CDR3 region has the DNA TGCGCCAGCAGCTTGGTTGCGAATTCACCCCTCCACTTT. The full variable domain, with the rest looked up from reference TRBV5-1 and TRBJ1-6, is KAGVTQTPRYLIKTRGQQVTLSCSPISGHRSVSWYQQTPGQGLQFLFEYFSETQRNKGNFPGRFSGRQFSNSRSEMNVSTLELGDSALYLCASSLVANSPLHFGNGTRLTVT.

The V and J genes are TRBV2 and TRBJ1-2, with 7 bases that match TRBD1. The CDR3 extends over 12 amino acids. With 8 bases clipped from V and 8 bases from J, the junction kept 8 bases outside the gene matches. Germline V gene data show CDR1 as SNHLY and CDR2 as FYNNEI. DNA of the CDR3: TGTGCCAGCCCGACAGGGATCCAGGGCTACACCTTC. Translated: CASPTGIQGYTF. The full variable domain, rest sourced from reference TRBV2 and TRBJ1-2, is EPEVTQTPSHQVTQMGQEVILRCVPISNHLYFYWYRQILGQKVEFLVSFYNNEISEKSEIFDDQFSVERPDGSNFTLKIRSTKLEDSAMYFCASPTGIQGYTFGSGTRLTVV.

The V call is TRBV10-3, the J call TRBJ2-2, with a possible D match to TRBD2 (6 bases). CDR3 length: 12 amino acids. The germline V and J ends were trimmed by 6 bases and 5 bases, with 7 bases remaining between them. Germline loops: CDR1 ENHRY, CDR2 SYGVKD. The CDR3 sequence: CAIRGRTGELFF. The CDR3 DNA sequence: TGTGCCATCAGGGGGAGGACCGGGGAGCTGTTTTTT.

The V and J genes are TRBV5-1 and TRBJ2-2; D remains ambiguous. Trimming left V 3 bases short and J 4 bases short, with 10 bases between. The germline CDR1 and CDR2 sequences are SGHRS and YFSETQ. The CDR3 consists of 14 residues. CDR3 sequence reads: CASSYEIGTGELFF. In nucleotides, the CDR3 is TGCGCCAGCAGCTATGAGATTGGCACCGGGGAGCTGTTTTTT.

The genes are TRBV7-9 and TRBJ1-2; D is possibly TRBD1 (5 bases). Germline CDR1 and CDR2: SEHNR and FQNEAQ (reference sequence). V lost 5 bases and J 4 bases, leaving 14 bases between the germline ends. The CDR3 contains 14 residues. DNA of the CDR3: TGTGCCAGCAGCACGGGGGGGGGAATCTATGGCTACACCTTC. As protein: CASSTGGGIYGYTF.

The chain joins TRBV27 to TRBJ2-7, with 8 bases identical to TRBD2. Per germline, CDR1 MNHEY and CDR2 SMNVEV (reference sequence). V was pared by 2 bases and J by 6 bases, with 9 bases of the junction left unmatched. There are 15 residues in the CDR3. The CDR3 nucleotides read TGTGCCAGCAGTTTACCCCCGGGACTAGGCCGCGAGCAGTACTTC. This sequence encodes CASSLPPGLGREQYF.

This chain links TRBV7-2 with TRBJ2-7; TRBD2 matches at 8 bases. The CDR3 length is 14 residues. The V segment lost 5 bases and the J segment 3 bases; nucleotides outside the gene matches: 6. Germline values: CDR1 SGHTA, CDR2 FQGNSA. CDR3 region: CASSPGGTSYEQYF. In DNA, the CDR3 is TGTGCCAGCAGCCCTGGTGGGACTAGCTACGAGCAGTACTTC.

The chain combines TRBV4-2 with TRBJ2-1; D uncertain. Germline-derived CDR1 and CDR2 are LGHNA and YNFKEQ. V was pared by 4 bases and J by 6 bases, with 13 bases between. The CDR3 is 14 amino acids. In DNA, the CDR3 is TGTGCCAGCAGCCTTTTCGAGGTCTCCAATGAGCAGTTCTTC. Amino acid sequence: CASSLFEVSNEQFF.

V gene TRBV5-1 combines with J gene TRBJ2-3, with 7 positions matching TRBD2. The CDR3 extends over 15 amino acids. V trimming: 0 bases; J trimming: 2 bases; junction bases outside the gene matches: 3. Per germline, CDR1 SGHRS and CDR2 YFSETQ. The DNA for the CDR3 is TGCGCCAGCAGCTTGGGACTAGCTTCCACAGATACGCAGTATTTT. It codes for CASSLGLASTDTQYF.